These T cell receptor beta chains were read from a single sample in a study of CD8 T cells in ankylosing spondylitis. TCRdb independently ran MiXCR on the 5' RACE reads; one entry per CDR3 protein. The profile shows 300,000 to 350,000 distinct CDR3 sequences, 20% of them singletons. Source material: blood, either unsorted or a sorted T cell fraction (not recorded which). The receptors shown here come from a female donor with ankylosing spondylitis or in good health (not recorded which). CDR3s include the opening cysteine and the closing phenylalanine or tryptophan. The order of the fields is D gene, clone size, J gene, V gene, CDR3 DNA, CDR3 protein. The D gene is left open where the match is weak. Size tells how often a clone was seen (once, few, many) or the class of an expanded clone, and some rows leave it out.

-,-,TRBJ1-3,TRBV9,TGTGCCAGCAGCGTAGGGCAGTCTCCCGCCGGAAACACCATATATTTT,CASSVGQSPAGNTIYF
TRBD1,-,TRBJ1-2,TRBV29-1,TGCAGCGTTGAAGGCACAGGGGGCGGCTACACCTTC,CSVEGTGGGYTF
TRBD2,-,TRBJ2-1,TRBV3-1,TGTGCCAGCAGCCGTCAGCGCGGGGGGACTTACAATGAGCAGTTCTTC,CASSRQRGGTYNEQFF
-,-,TRBJ2-3,TRBV21-1,TGTGCCAGCAGCAAGGAAATTTTCACAGATACGCAGTATTTT,CASSKEIFTDTQYF
-,-,TRBJ1-2,TRBV4-3,TGCGCCAGCAGCCAAGATTTCGGTGACGCGGACTACACCTTC,CASSQDFGDADYTF
TRBD2,-,TRBJ2-1,TRBV4-2,TGTGCCAGCAGCCAAGATCCTAGCGGGAGTGTCTCCAATGAGCAGTTCTTC,CASSQDPSGSVSNEQFF
-,many,TRBJ2-7,TRBV12-3/TRBV12-4,TGTGCCAGCAGTCTCGGGACAAGCTCCTACGAGCAGTACTTC,CASSLGTSSYEQYF
-,-,TRBJ2-2,TRBV10-3,TGTGCCATCAGCGAAGGATCGCTGCTCACCGGGGAGCTGTTTTTT,CAISEGSLLTGELFF
-,-,TRBJ1-6,TRBV18,TGTGCCAGCTCACCAGGGAGGTCCAGCACCCTCCACTTT,CASSPGRSSTLHF
-,few,TRBJ1-5,TRBV24-1,TGTGCCACCAGTGACCCCCCCGGGCCCCAGCATTTT,CATSDPPGPQHF
TRBD1,-,TRBJ1-2,TRBV10-3,TGTGCCATCAATCCTGGACAGGGGGGAGGCTACACCTTC,CAINPGQGGGYTF
-,few,TRBJ1-5,TRBV6-5,TGTGCCACACGAAGGACAGTAAATCAGCCCCAGCATTTT,CATRRTVNQPQHF
TRBD2,few,TRBJ2-1,TRBV9,TGTGCCAGCAGCAAGGGGACTAGCGCGAACAATGAGCAGTTCTTC,CASSKGTSANNEQFF
-,-,TRBJ2-1,TRBV6-1,TGTGCCAGCAGTATGGGACTGCAAGGGAATGAGCAGTTCTTC,CASSMGLQGNEQFF
-,few,TRBJ1-2,TRBV2,TGTGCCAGCAGTGCCGGGACGTACTATGGCTACACCTTC,CASSAGTYYGYTF
TRBD2,-,TRBJ2-1,TRBV7-2,TGTGCCAGCAGCCTCTTCCCCAGTAGCGGGGGAGGCAATGAGCAGTTCTTC,CASSLFPSSGGGNEQFF
-,many,TRBJ1-1,TRBV12-3/TRBV12-4,TGTGCCAGCAGTTTGGGGGAGTCCACTGAAGCTTTCTTT,CASSLGESTEAFF
-,-,TRBJ1-1,TRBV10-3,TGTGCCATCAGCGGGGGGGCGGAAGCTTTCTTT,CAISGGAEAFF
-,-,TRBJ1-1,TRBV20-1,TGCAGTGCTAGTGCAGGGACCGCTTTCTTT,CSASAGTAFF